These 5 T cell receptor beta chains originate from one sample sequenced in a study of blood T cells in healthy people across ages. A J-beta primer mix and a sample-barcoded 5' primer were used in a second PCR of about 6 to 12 cycles. TCRdb passed the 5' RACE reads through MiXCR, listing each CDR3 protein once. The sample lists hundreds of thousands of distinct CDR3 sequences; 20% to 30% were seen once. The same specimen was also included in a second study, on T cells of mothers and their children.

The specimen was blood. The source of these receptors is a boy younger than 18 in good health.

This clonotype occurred a few times. The chain employs TRBV12-3 or TRBV12-4 and TRBJ1-6, with TRBD1 matching over 9 bases. This CDR3 spans 16 amino acids. Germline trimming cut 3 bases from V and 10 bases from J; bases unmatched to any gene: 10. In nucleotides, the CDR3 is TGTGCCAGCAGTTTCGGGGACAGGGAGCCTGGGTCACCCCTCCACTTT. Its protein is CASSFGDREPGSPLHF.

The table lists this clonotype with a few counts. The V and J genes are TRBV2 and TRBJ2-7; D gene uncertain. Germline V gene lookup returns CDR1 SNHLY and CDR2 FYNNEI. V was pared by 5 bases and J by 5 bases, with 13 bases between. This CDR3 has 13 residues. In DNA form, the CDR3 reads TGTGCCAGCAGTTTTGGACGGGCAAACGAGCAGTACTTC. Residues: CASSFGRANEQYF.

V is TRBV30 and J is TRBJ1-2, with D tentatively TRBD1 (6 bases). V was shortened by 3 bases and J by 3 bases, with 11 bases between the two germline ends. Germline V gives CDR1 GTSNPN, CDR2 SVGIG (reference sequence). The CDR3 length is 13 residues. CDR3 sequence: CAWRETGHYGYTF. In DNA form, the CDR3 reads TGTGCCTGGAGGGAGACAGGCCACTATGGCTACACCTTC.

The chain couples TRBV11-2 to TRBJ2-1; 12 nucleotides agree with TRBD2. TRBJ2-5 explains the end of the DNA better; the J call may be wrong. The germline gives CDR1 SGHAT, CDR2 FQNNGV. The CDR3 runs to 15 residues. The CDR3 sequence is CASSSQGLAGSAQYF. CDR3 bases: TGTGCCAGCAGCTCCCAGGGACTAGCGGGCTCGGCCCAGTACTTC.

This clonotype was recorded many times. The chain combines TRBV15 with TRBJ2-5; D call uncertain. The CDR3 totals 12 residues. Germline lookup yields CDR1 LNHNV and CDR2 YYDKDF (reference sequence). Trimming removed 6 bases from V and 5 bases from J, with 10 bases in between. Written as DNA, the CDR3 is TGTGCCACCAGTCCCAGAAGGGAGACCCAGTACTTC. As protein: CATSPRRETQYF.